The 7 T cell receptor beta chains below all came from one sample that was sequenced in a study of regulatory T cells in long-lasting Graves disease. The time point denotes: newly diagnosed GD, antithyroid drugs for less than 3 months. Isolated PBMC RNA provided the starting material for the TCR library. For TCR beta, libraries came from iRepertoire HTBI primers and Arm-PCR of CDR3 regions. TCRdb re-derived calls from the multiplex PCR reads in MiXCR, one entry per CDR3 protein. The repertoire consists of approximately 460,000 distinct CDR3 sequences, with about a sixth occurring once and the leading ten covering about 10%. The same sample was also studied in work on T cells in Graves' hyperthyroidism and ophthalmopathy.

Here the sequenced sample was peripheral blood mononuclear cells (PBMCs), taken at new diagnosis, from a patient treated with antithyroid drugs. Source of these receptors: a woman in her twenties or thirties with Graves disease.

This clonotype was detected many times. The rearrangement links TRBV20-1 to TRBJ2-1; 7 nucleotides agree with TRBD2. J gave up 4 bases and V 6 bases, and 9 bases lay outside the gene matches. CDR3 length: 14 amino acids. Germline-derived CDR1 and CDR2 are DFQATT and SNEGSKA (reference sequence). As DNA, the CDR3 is TGCAGTGCCCGCGGCGCTAGCGGTTACAATGAGCAGTTCTTC. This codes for CSARGASGYNEQFF.

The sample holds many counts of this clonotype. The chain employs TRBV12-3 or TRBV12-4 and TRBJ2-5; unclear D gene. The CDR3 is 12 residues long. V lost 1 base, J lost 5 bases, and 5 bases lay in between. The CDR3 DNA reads TGTGCCAGCAGTTTAGATGCCGAGACCCAGTACTTC. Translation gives CASSLDAETQYF.

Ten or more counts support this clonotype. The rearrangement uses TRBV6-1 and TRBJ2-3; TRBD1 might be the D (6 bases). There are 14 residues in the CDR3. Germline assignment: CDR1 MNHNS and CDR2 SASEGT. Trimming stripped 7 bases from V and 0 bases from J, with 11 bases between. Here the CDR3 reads CASKTGPSTDTQYF. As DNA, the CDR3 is TGTGCCAGCAAGACAGGACCTAGCACAGATACGCAGTATTTT.

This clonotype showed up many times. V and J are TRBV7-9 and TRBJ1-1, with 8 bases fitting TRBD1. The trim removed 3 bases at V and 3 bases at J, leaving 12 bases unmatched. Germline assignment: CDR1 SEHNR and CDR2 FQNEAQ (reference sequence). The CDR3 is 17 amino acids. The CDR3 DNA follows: TGTGCCAGCAGCTTTAGTCGGCCAGGGGGCGCGCACACTGAAGCTTTCTTT. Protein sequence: CASSFSRPGGAHTEAFF. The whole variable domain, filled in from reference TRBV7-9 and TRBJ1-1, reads DTGVSQNPRHKITKRGQNVTFRCDPISEHNRLYWYRQTLGQGPEFLTYFQNEAQLEKSRLLSDRFSAERPKGSFSTLEIQRTEQGDSAMYLCASSFSRPGGAHTEAFFGQGTRLTVV.

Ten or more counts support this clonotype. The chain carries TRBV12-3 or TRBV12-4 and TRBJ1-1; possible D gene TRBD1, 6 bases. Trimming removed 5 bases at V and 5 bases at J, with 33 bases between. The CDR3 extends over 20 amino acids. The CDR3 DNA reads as TGTGCCAGCAGTCTTATCGAAGTACAGGGAGTAGCATCGGGGTGGACTGAAGCTTTCTTT. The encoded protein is CASSLIEVQGVASGWTEAFF.

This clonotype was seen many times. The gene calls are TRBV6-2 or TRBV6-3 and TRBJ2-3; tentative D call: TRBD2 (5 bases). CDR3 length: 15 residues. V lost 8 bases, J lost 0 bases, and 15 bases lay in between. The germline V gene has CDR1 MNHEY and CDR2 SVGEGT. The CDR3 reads CASSRAGGSTDTQYF. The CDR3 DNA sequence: TGTGCCAGCTCAAGGGCGGGCGGGAGCACAGATACGCAGTATTTT.

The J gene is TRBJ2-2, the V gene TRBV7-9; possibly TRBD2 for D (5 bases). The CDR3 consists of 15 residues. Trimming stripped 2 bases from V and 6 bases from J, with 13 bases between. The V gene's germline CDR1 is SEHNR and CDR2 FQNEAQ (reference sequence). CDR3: CASSLRAEDAGELFF. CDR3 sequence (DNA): TGTGCCAGCAGCTTACGAGCGGAAGATGCCGGGGAGCTGTTTTTT.